A selection of T cell receptor beta chains follows, all from one sample in a study of T-cell memory formation after mild COVID-19. TCRdb itself ran the 5' RACE reads through MiXCR, one entry per CDR3 protein. The table includes under 110,000 distinct CDR3 sequences, about a sixth detected once. The sequencing sample was made of PBMCs or a T cell subset sorted from them (not recorded which). All receptors derive from an adult woman who had mild COVID-19 (a few samples of this study predate the infection). Cell type and time point are not known. The CDR3 runs from the conserved cysteine through the conserved F or W. A D gene is named only where the DNA matches it firmly. The size field is filled for only some rows; it gives once, few, many or a size class.

j_call clone_size v_call d_call cdr3_aa cdr3_nt
TRBJ2-3 - TRBV6-6 - CASSEGVTDTQYF TGTGCCAGCAGCGAGGGTGTCACAGATACGCAGTATTTT
TRBJ2-2 few TRBV12-3/TRBV12-4 TRBD1 CASSAGQGIGTGELFF TGTGCCAGCAGTGCCGGACAGGGTATAGGCACCGGGGAGCTGTTTTTT
TRBJ2-7 - TRBV5-1 - CASSGGPGLEQYF TGCGCCAGCAGCGGGGGACCGGGTCTCGAGCAGTACTTC
TRBJ2-5 - TRBV12-3/TRBV12-4 TRBD1 CASSLLGQGETQYF TGTGCCAGCAGTTTACTTGGACAGGGGGAGACCCAGTACTTC
TRBJ2-2 - TRBV24-1 TRBD2 CATSDLTGGPDTGELFF TGTGCCACCAGTGATTTGACGGGGGGGCCGGACACCGGGGAGCTGTTTTTT
TRBJ1-5 few TRBV18 - CASSPVDHDQPQHF TGTGCCAGCTCACCAGTGGATCACGATCAGCCCCAGCATTTT
TRBJ2-7 - TRBV12-3/TRBV12-4 TRBD2 CASRLAGGRLEQYF TGTGCCAGCAGGCTAGCGGGGGGCCGCCTCGAGCAGTACTTC
TRBJ1-1 - TRBV12-3/TRBV12-4 - CASSFLGERVEAFF TGTGCCAGCAGTTTTTTGGGTGAGAGGGTTGAAGCTTTCTTT
TRBJ2-1 - TRBV4-2 TRBD2 CASSHRLAGDNEQFF TGTGCCAGCAGCCATCGACTAGCGGGGGACAATGAGCAGTTCTTC
TRBJ2-7 - TRBV12-3/TRBV12-4 - CASSPGSPEQYF TGTGCCAGCAGTCCGGGGAGTCCCGAGCAGTACTTC
TRBJ2-7 few TRBV29-1 - CSVVAGSKTPYEQYF TGCAGCGTTGTGGCAGGGAGTAAGACCCCCTACGAGCAGTACTTC
TRBJ1-2 once TRBV6-6 - CASSLPGVNYGYTF TGTGCCAGCAGTCTGCCCGGGGTTAACTATGGCTACACCTTC
TRBJ2-7 - TRBV6-5 - CASSPGDNSYEQYF TGTGCCAGCAGTCCGGGGGACAACTCCTACGAGCAGTACTTC
TRBJ1-5 few TRBV3-1 - CASSPTGPHQPQHF TGTGCCAGCAGCCCGACAGGCCCACATCAGCCCCAGCATTTT
TRBJ2-3 - TRBV12-3/TRBV12-4 TRBD2 CASSFGGGADTQYF TGTGCCAGCAGTTTCGGCGGGGGGGCAGATACGCAGTATTTT
TRBJ2-3 - TRBV5-6 TRBD2 CASSLAGGANTQYF TGTGCCAGCAGCTTGGCCGGGGGGGCTAATACGCAGTATTTT
TRBJ2-5 few TRBV6-5 TRBD2 CASSYPGGRETQYF TGTGCCAGCAGTTATCCGGGGGGGCGTGAGACCCAGTACTTC
TRBJ2-2 - TRBV24-1 - CATSDVEATGELFF TGTGCCACCAGTGACGTAGAAGCCACCGGGGAGCTGTTTTTT
TRBJ2-3 many TRBV4-1 TRBD2 CASSQVVAASGPPDTQYF TGCGCCAGCAGCCAAGTTGTGGCCGCTAGCGGGCCCCCAGATACGCAGTATTTT
TRBJ2-6 few TRBV24-1 - CATSGSGANVLTF TGTGCCACCAGTGGCTCTGGGGCCAACGTCCTGACTTTC
TRBJ1-1 - TRBV6-5 - CASSYRGHQVTEAFF TGTGCCAGCAGTTACAGGGGACATCAGGTCACTGAAGCTTTCTTT
TRBJ2-3 - TRBV7-6 - CASSFSPRLGTDTQYF TGTGCCAGCAGCTTTTCCCCCAGACTAGGCACAGATACGCAGTATTTT
TRBJ1-5 few TRBV15 - CATSREYSNQPQHF TGTGCCACCAGCAGAGAATATAGCAATCAGCCCCAGCATTTT
TRBJ2-1 - TRBV6-2/TRBV6-3 TRBD1 CASSYSSDGTGVSRGNEQFF TGTGCCAGCAGTTACTCCTCGGACGGGACAGGGGTCAGTCGGGGGAATGAGCAGTTCTTC
TRBJ2-7 many TRBV7-9 - CASTEGTSSFYEQYF TGTGCCAGCACCGAGGGGACGTCATCTTTCTACGAGCAGTACTTC
TRBJ2-1 few TRBV6-2/TRBV6-3 TRBD2 CASSIRLAVDNEQFF TGTGCCAGCAGCATCCGACTAGCTGTTGACAATGAGCAGTTCTTC
TRBJ2-4 few TRBV27 TRBD1 CASSSRQGLAKNIQYF TGTGCCAGCAGTTCGCGACAGGGTTTAGCCAAAAACATTCAGTACTTC
TRBJ2-2 - TRBV6-2/TRBV6-3 TRBD2 CASTKGRGGWGTGELFF TGTGCCAGCACCAAAGGCCGGGGGGGATGGGGCACCGGGGAGCTGTTTTTT